This T cell receptor beta chain was recovered during a study of cytomegalovirus exposure and HLA in healthy donors. For the study at large: Among a few hundred genotyped donors, around 77% fell in the Caucasian-associated ancestry cluster. Findings and caveats of the study: Roughly even sequencing depth across donors was the assumption behind the presence/absence analyses. Within an earlier analysis, most TCR beta V segments proved productive either about 87% or about 30% of the time. The availability of immune exposure information extended only to CMV serostatus.

PCR employed 60 Vbeta and 13 Jbeta primers. Clones were read by immunoSEQ multiplex PCR, and TCRdb kept only the in-frame ones, dropping some. Here the sample spans nearly 110,000 clones, roughly four fifths being singletons. V shed 4 bases and J shed 4 bases, with 19 bases lying between them. This CDR3 is 16 amino acids long. Germline V gives CDR1 SNHLY, CDR2 FYNNEI. This clone appeared a single time. The antigen is unknown. The V and J genes are TRBV2 and TRBJ1-1; D might be TRBD1 (6 bases). This TCR was recovered from a man aged 50 to 59 in good health and CMV-seronegative. Sequenced input: PBMCs. For the CDR3, the DNA is TGTGCCAGCAGTGCGCCACAGGGCCCCGGGACCACTGAAGCTTTCTTT. It translates to CASSAPQGPGTTEAFF. The full variable domain, rest sourced from reference TRBV2 and TRBJ1-1, is EPEVTQTPSHQVTQMGQEVILRCVPISNHLYFYWYRQILGQKVEFLVSFYNNEISEKSEIFDDQFSVERPDGSNFTLKIRSTKLEDSAMYFCASSAPQGPGTTEAFFGQGTRLTVV.